A selection of T cell receptor beta chains follows, all from one sample in a study of cytomegalovirus exposure and HLA in healthy donors. The table came from immunoSEQ multiplex PCR; TCRdb's copy has only in-frame clones and leaves some out. The profile shows 40,000 to 45,000 clones, approximately 47% of them singletons. Sequencing was carried out using PBMCs. These receptors came from a man between 60 and 75 years old in good health and CMV-seronegative. CDR3s include the opening cysteine and the closing phenylalanine or tryptophan. D genes are given only for firm matches. Clone size is shown for a subset of rows, as once, few, many or a class of expanded clone.

J gene	V gene	D gene	clone size	CDR3 DNA	CDR3 protein
TRBJ1-1	TRBV14	.	few	TGTGCCAGCGGAAGGGGCGCTGAAGCTTTCTTT	CASGRGAEAFF
TRBJ2-7	TRBV9	.	.	TGTGCCAGCAGCCGGGACTTAACCTACGAGCAGTACTTC	CASSRDLTYEQYF
TRBJ1-1	TRBV9	.	once	TGTGCCAGCAGCTCTTCGGACAGAACGAACACTGAAGCTTTCTTT	CASSSSDRTNTEAFF
TRBJ2-2	TRBV15	.	.	TGTGCCACCAGCAGTGTAGGAGTCACCGGGGAGCTGTTTTTT	CATSSVGVTGELFF
TRBJ1-5	TRBV29-1	.	.	TGCAGCGTAAGGCAGGGGAATCAGCCCCAGCATTTT	CSVRQGNQPQHF
TRBJ1-1	TRBV5-4	.	few	TGTGCCAGCAGCCACCTAAACACTGAAGCTTTCTTT	CASSHLNTEAFF
TRBJ1-4	TRBV30	TRBD1	.	TGTGCCTGGAGGGGACAGCCCTCGTGGGGTGAAAAACTGTTTTTT	CAWRGQPSWGEKLFF
TRBJ2-1	TRBV7-8	TRBD1	.	TGTGCCAGCAGCCGAAGGACAGGGGCTACCTACAATGAGCAGTTCTTC	CASSRRTGATYNEQFF
TRBJ2-5	TRBV7-2	.	few	TGTGCCAGCAGCAAGGGGGACCAGGAGACCCAGTACTTC	CASSKGDQETQYF
TRBJ2-5	TRBV4-2	TRBD2	.	TGTGCCAGCAGCCCCCAACCCGTAGCGGGAAGGGTGACCCAGTACTTC	CASSPQPVAGRVTQYF
TRBJ2-3	TRBV11-2	TRBD2	.	TGTGCCAGCAGCTCCGAAAGACTAGCGGTTGAGCAGTATTTT	CASSSERLAVEQYF
TRBJ2-1	TRBV5-5	.	.	TGTGCCAGCAGCCGACGGACAGAAAACAATGAGCAGTTCTTC	CASSRRTENNEQFF
TRBJ2-7	TRBV10-3	.	.	TGTGCCAGCCTCGACTCCGGCGCCTACGAGCAGTACTTC	CASLDSGAYEQYF
TRBJ2-5	TRBV9	TRBD2	.	TGTGCCAGCAGCGTAGCTGGGGGAGGGGAGACCCAGTACTTC	CASSVAGGGETQYF
TRBJ2-2	TRBV7-9	TRBD1	.	TGTGCCGCATTCGGACAGGGTGTGAGCTCCGGGGAGCTGTTTTTT	CAAFGQGVSSGELFF
TRBJ2-1	TRBV7-2	TRBD1	few	TGTGCCAGCAGCTTAGGGGGACAGTCCTACAATGAGCAGTTCTTC	CASSLGGQSYNEQFF
TRBJ1-1	TRBV29-1	.	.	TGCAGCGTTGTGGAGAGGCCCCGCACTGAAGCTTTCTTT	CSVVERPRTEAFF
TRBJ1-1	TRBV5-1	TRBD1	.	TGCGCCAGCAGCTACTCGACAGGGGGAACTGAAGCTTTCTTT	CASSYSTGGTEAFF
TRBJ1-5	TRBV30	.	.	TGTGCCTGGGACCAGGCTCTGGGCAATCAGCCCCAGCATTTT	CAWDQALGNQPQHF
TRBJ2-7	TRBV5-1	TRBD2	.	TGCGCCAGCAGCAAACTAGCGAATACCTACGAGCAGTACTTC	CASSKLANTYEQYF
TRBJ2-6	TRBV15	.	few	TGTGCCACCAGGAGGGGGTTCTCTGGGGCCAACGTCCTGACTTTC	CATRRGFSGANVLTF
TRBJ2-3	TRBV9	TRBD2	few	TGTGCCAGCAGCGTCCGGACTAGCGGGAATACAGATACGCAGTATTTT	CASSVRTSGNTDTQYF
TRBJ2-7	TRBV5-1	TRBD2	.	TGCGCCAGCAGCTTAGCGGGAGAAAGAAGGGAGCAGTACTTC	CASSLAGERREQYF
TRBJ2-7	TRBV28	.	.	TGTGCCAGCAGCCCCCCGGGGGTCCTATACGAGCAGTACTTC	CASSPPGVLYEQYF
TRBJ2-3	TRBV10-3	.	.	TGTGCCACCTCAAGAGGCACAGATACGCAGTATTTT	CATSRGTDTQYF
TRBJ2-5	TRBV7-6	.	.	TGTGCCAGCAGCTTATACCAGGGCCAAGAGACCCAGTACTTC	CASSLYQGQETQYF
TRBJ2-7	TRBV7-2	TRBD2	.	TGTGCCAGCAGCCCTGGACTAGCGGGAGGAGGTGAGCAGTACTTC	CASSPGLAGGGEQYF
TRBJ2-7	TRBV6-1	.	few	TGTGCCAGCAGGGGCAGGGGAAGGGAGAACGAGCAGTACTTC	CASRGRGRENEQYF
TRBJ2-5	TRBV10-3	TRBD1	.	TGTGCCATCAGCGGACAGGGAGAAGAGACCCAGTACTTC	CAISGQGEETQYF
TRBJ2-1	TRBV13	TRBD2	.	TGTGCCAGCAGCTTAGTCGGACTAGCGGATGAGCAGTTCTTC	CASSLVGLADEQFF
TRBJ2-3	TRBV11-3	.	.	TGTGCCAGCAGCCCCGGAGAACTCACAGATACGCAGTATTTT	CASSPGELTDTQYF